Each of the 18 T cell receptor beta chains below was sequenced from the same sample in a study of T cell responses to AZD1222 COVID-19 vaccine. Some clones are missing from TCRdb's copy, which holds only in-frame ones; the method was immunoSEQ multiplex PCR. The data hold roughly 120,000 clones, with around 88% observed a single time. The sequencing used peripheral blood, collected on day 0 of AZD1222 vaccination. All receptors come from an adult in good health.

This clone is a singleton in its sample. This chain joins TRBV19 and TRBJ1-2, with D tentatively TRBD1 (5 bases). The CDR3 covers 15 residues. V was pared by 7 bases and J by 4 bases, with 19 bases between. Per the germline V gene, CDR1 is LNHDA and CDR2 is SQIVND (reference sequence). The CDR3, as DNA: TGTGCCAGTACCTTCCCTGGGACCTTGGTCTATGGCTACACCTTC. Translating gives CASTFPGTLVYGYTF.

The chain couples TRBV5-4 to TRBJ2-7; 7 nucleotides agree with TRBD2. V lost 4 bases to trimming and J lost 2 bases; unmatched junction nucleotides: 15. The V gene's germline CDR1 is SGHNT and CDR2 YYREEE (reference sequence). The CDR3 runs 17 residues. The CDR3 sequence is CASSHLGGEGFPYEQYF. The CDR3 nucleotides read TGTGCCAGCAGCCACCTTGGGGGGGAGGGGTTCCCCTACGAGCAGTACTTC.

The chain has TRBV10-1 and TRBJ2-7; D may be TRBD1 or TRBD2 (5 bases each). CDR3 length equals 17 residues. The V and J ends lost 7 bases and 3 bases respectively, with 25 bases between them. CDR1 WNHNN and CDR2 SYGVQD come from the germline V gene (reference sequence). As DNA, the CDR3 is TGCGCCAGCATCCCTCTGGGGACCCGACCTGTTGACTACGAGCAGTACTTC. It encodes CASIPLGTRPVDYEQYF.

In this sample, this clone turned up once. The chain has TRBV6-2 or TRBV6-3 and TRBJ1-4; no clear D gene. CDR1 and CDR2 (germline): MNHEY, SVGEGT. V was clipped by 0 bases and J by 3 bases, with 8 bases between them. The CDR3 extends over 15 amino acids. The CDR3 DNA reads TGTGCCAGCAGTTACTCCTGGGCATCTAATGAAAAACTGTTTTTT. Amino acid sequence: CASSYSWASNEKLFF.

The rearrangement uses TRBV5-1 and TRBJ2-5, with D possibly matching TRBD2 (6 bases). Trimming took off 5 bases at V and 2 bases at J, with 13 bases between the two ends. Germline V gene lookup returns CDR1 SGHRS and CDR2 YFSETQ. This CDR3 spans 14 amino acids. CDR3 loop: CASSSTGTQETQYF. CDR3 in DNA: TGCGCCAGCAGTTCCACCGGGACTCAAGAGACCCAGTACTTC. The full variable domain, in which reference TRBV5-1 and TRBJ2-5 provide the parts outside the CDR3, is KAGVTQTPRYLIKTRGQQVTLSCSPISGHRSVSWYQQTPGQGLQFLFEYFSETQRNKGNFPGRFSGRQFSNSRSEMNVSTLELGDSALYLCASSSTGTQETQYFGPGTRLLVL.

The chain combines TRBV29-1 with TRBJ1-5; D not certain. The CDR3 length is 13 residues. The germline gives CDR1 SQVTM, CDR2 ANQGSEA. Between the trimmed V and J ends, which lost 4 bases and 4 bases, there was a span of 11 bases. CDR3 sequence reads: CSVAHGRNQPQHF. The CDR3 nucleotides are TGCAGCGTTGCCCACGGCAGGAATCAGCCCCAGCATTTT.

The V gene is TRBV6-2 or TRBV6-3, the J gene TRBJ2-1; perhaps TRBD2 as D (7 bases). This CDR3 comprises 15 residues. Trimming removed 5 bases from V and 7 bases from J, with 18 bases in between. CDR1 MNHEY and CDR2 SVGEGT come from the germline V gene. The CDR3 reads CASSTTPKGGNEQFF. The CDR3 region has the DNA TGTGCCAGCAGTACAACGCCGAAGGGGGGGAATGAGCAGTTCTTC.

This clone has just one count. The chain employs TRBV6-5 and TRBJ2-7; TRBD1 matches at 9 bases. Trimming removed 6 bases from V and 11 bases from J; junction bases left unmatched: 11. This CDR3 has 13 amino acids. Germline lookup yields CDR1 MNHEY and CDR2 SVGAGI. CDR3 protein: CASRPNARQGEYF. The DNA of the CDR3 is TGTGCCAGCAGGCCCAACGCCCGACAGGGGGAGTACTTC.

The gene calls are TRBV7-2 and TRBJ1-1; D call uncertain. Trimming stripped 2 bases from V and 5 bases from J, with 18 bases between. The CDR3 sequence is 16 residues long. The germline V gene has CDR1 SGHTA and CDR2 FQGNSA. The CDR3 nucleotides are TGTGCCAGCAGCTTAAAACCCGGACCTGGAGGGACTGAAGCTTTCTTT. Translation gives CASSLKPGPGGTEAFF.

CDR3 region: CASSRDRTTNEKLFF. CDR3 DNA sequence: TGTGCCAGCAGCCGAGACAGGACAACTAATGAAAAACTGTTTTTT. This chain joins TRBV4-2 and TRBJ1-4, with a possible D match to TRBD1 (6 bases). The CDR3 is 15 amino acids. Per germline, CDR1 LGHNA and CDR2 YNFKEQ. The V and J ends lost 4 bases and 0 bases respectively, with 9 bases between them.

This sequence joins TRBV7-3 and TRBJ2-1, with TRBD1 matching 8 bases. Germline lookup yields CDR1 SGHTA and CDR2 FQGTGA. V dropped 2 bases and J dropped 5; count of bases not matched to a gene: 5. This CDR3 contains 15 residues. The CDR3 loop is CASSLPDRANNEQFF. The DNA of the CDR3 is TGTGCCAGCAGCTTACCGGACAGGGCCAACAATGAGCAGTTCTTC.

The chain employs TRBV6-5 and TRBJ2-1; TRBD1 is a possible D gene (5 bases). The CDR3 runs to 12 residues. Trimming stripped 7 bases from V and 4 bases from J, with 8 bases between. CDR1 MNHEY and CDR2 SVGAGI come from the germline V gene. CDR3: CASKKGYNEQFF. CDR3 nucleotide sequence: TGTGCCAGCAAGAAGGGGTACAATGAGCAGTTCTTC.

The chain joins TRBV30 to TRBJ2-1, with 7 nucleotides matching TRBD2. The germline V gene has CDR1 GTSNPN and CDR2 SVGIG (reference sequence). The CDR3 contains 14 residues. CDR3 in amino acids: CAVTAGHTYNEQFF. CDR3 sequence (DNA): TGTGCTGTTACAGCGGGGCATACCTACAATGAGCAGTTCTTC.

The rearrangement links TRBV2 to TRBJ2-3, with 10 bases lining up with TRBD1. The CDR3 is 18 amino acids. In germline, CDR1 is SNHLY, CDR2 FYNNEI. V lost 7 bases, J lost 1 base, and 14 bases stayed unmatched. The CDR3 protein is CASIGGQGTGWGTDTQYF. CDR3 DNA sequence: TGTGCCAGCATTGGGGGACAGGGGACGGGTTGGGGCACAGATACGCAGTATTTT.

This chain links TRBV5-6 with TRBJ2-7; 15 nucleotides align to TRBD2. Germline CDR1 and CDR2: SGHDT and YYEEEE. The trim removed 3 bases at V and 3 bases at J, leaving 7 bases unmatched. The CDR3 has 17 residues. The CDR3 bases are TGTGCCAGCAGCTCGGGACTAGCGGGGGGCTTATTCTACGAGCAGTACTTC. Residues: CASSSGLAGGLFYEQYF.

CDR3 DNA sequence: TGTGCCAGCACCTCCAGCGAACTGCAGATCTCCTACAATGAGCAGTTCTTC. This translates into CASTSSELQISYNEQFF. The gene calls are TRBV21-1 and TRBJ2-1; the table's D gene call, TRBD2, was not cross checked with the DNA. TRBV21-1 is listed as a pseudogene. The CDR3 is 17 residues long.

The chain recombines TRBV7-9 with TRBJ1-1, with D tentatively TRBD1 (6 bases). Trimming removed 7 bases at V and 0 bases at J, with 12 bases between. The V gene's germline CDR1 is SEHNR and CDR2 FQNEAQ (reference sequence). CDR3 length: 14 amino acids. The CDR3, as DNA: TGTGCCAGCATCTCCGGGGGCGTGAACACTGAAGCTTTCTTT. Protein product: CASISGGVNTEAFF. Full variable domain (remainder filled in from reference TRBV7-9 and TRBJ1-1): DTGVSQNPRHKITKRGQNVTFRCDPISEHNRLYWYRQTLGQGPEFLTYFQNEAQLEKSRLLSDRFSAERPKGSFSTLEIQRTEQGDSAMYLCASISGGVNTEAFFGQGTRLTVV.

The genes are TRBV7-9 and TRBJ1-1; TRBD1 is a possible D gene (6 bases). Trimming cost V 5 bases and J 3 bases, with 10 bases left between them. The CDR3 sequence is 13 residues long. Germline assignment: CDR1 SEHNR and CDR2 FQNEAQ (reference sequence). The CDR3 region is CASSQGLDTEAFF. The CDR3 DNA reads TGTGCCAGCAGCCAGGGGCTGGACACTGAAGCTTTCTTT. Variable domain in full (rest from reference TRBV7-9 and TRBJ1-1): DTGVSQNPRHKITKRGQNVTFRCDPISEHNRLYWYRQTLGQGPEFLTYFQNEAQLEKSRLLSDRFSAERPKGSFSTLEIQRTEQGDSAMYLCASSQGLDTEAFFGQGTRLTVV.